This passage covers 21 T cell receptor beta chains from one sample sequenced in a study of T cell repertoires in cytomegalovirus infection. TCRdb re-analysed the reads in MiXCR, keeping a single row per CDR3 protein. Of just over 300,000 distinct CDR3 sequences listed, about 17% are singletons. The sample consisted of PBMCs. The receptors come from a human donor in good health (CMV status not recorded). Some clones in this sample may be carry-over from other donors' samples.

This clonotype was observed a few times. This rearrangement joins TRBV7-6 to TRBJ1-5; 9 bases align to TRBD1. The ends lost 5 bases at V and 5 bases at J; junction bases unmatched: 10. In germline, CDR1 is SGHVS, CDR2 FNYEAQ. This CDR3 region has 16 residues. The chain's CDR3 is CASSPVGQGQDQPQHF. The CDR3 DNA reads as TGTGCCAGCAGCCCTGTCGGACAGGGGCAGGATCAGCCCCAGCATTTT.

In this sample, this clonotype turned up many times. Germline and junction disagree at one end, which may indicate a read error. The chain uses TRBV7-7 and TRBJ2-2; TRBD1 aligns across 9 bases. The V gene's germline CDR1 is SSHAT and CDR2 FNYEAQ (reference sequence). The CDR3 consists of 15 residues. CDR3 region: CASSQGQGNTGELFF. The CDR3 coding sequence is TGTGCTAGCAGCCAGGGACAGGGGAACACCGGGGAGCTGTTTTTT.

Comment on this clonotype: Its ends do not fully match the called genes, so a read error is possible. The chain is built from TRBV28 and TRBJ2-1, with D unresolved. Germline loops: CDR1 MDHEN, CDR2 SYDVKM. The CDR3 runs to 11 residues. In DNA form, the CDR3 reads TGTGCCAGCACTTTAACTAATGAGCAGTTCTTC. Its translation: CASTLTNEQFF.

This rearrangement joins TRBV28 to TRBJ2-1; no firm D call. Per the germline V gene, CDR1 is MDHEN and CDR2 is SYDVKM. Trimming cost V 7 bases and J 1 base, with 11 bases left between them. The CDR3 is 14 amino acids. CDR3 bases: TGTGCCAGCATTCCGGGCAGGTCCTACAATGAGCAGTTCTTC. It yields the protein CASIPGRSYNEQFF.

This clonotype has a single count. This chain uses TRBV7-9 with TRBJ1-4, with 9 bases matching TRBD1. The germline CDR1 and CDR2 sequences are SEHNR and FQNEAQ (reference sequence). V lost 5 bases and J lost 7; bases outside the gene matches: 8. The CDR3 spans 15 residues. The CDR3 loop is CASSRGQGVREKLFF. CDR3 DNA: TGTGCCAGCAGCCGGGGACAGGGCGTACGTGAAAAACTGTTTTTT.

This clonotype showed up just a few times. The chain employs TRBV19 and TRBJ1-5, with 10 bases fitting TRBD1. The CDR3 sequence is 17 residues long. In germline, CDR1 is LNHDA, CDR2 SQIVND (reference sequence). Trimming cost V 8 bases and J 1 base; bases outside gene matches: 11. The CDR3 coding sequence is TGTGCCAGTTCTTTCTCCGGGACAGGGGCAAGCAATCAGCCCCAGCATTTT. Its protein product is CASSFSGTGASNQPQHF.

The V call is TRBV2, the J call TRBJ1-3; a weak D match, TRBD1 (5 bases). Looked up from germline, CDR1 is SNHLY and CDR2 is FYNNEI. The CDR3 has 15 residues. Trimming took off 2 bases at V and 3 bases at J, with 11 bases between the two ends. CDR3 nucleotides: TGTGCCAGCAGTGAACAGGGCGAAGGTGGAAACACCATATATTTT. Translating it yields CASSEQGEGGNTIYF.

The rearrangement uses TRBV7-2 and TRBJ2-1; the D gene is possibly TRBD2 (5 bases). CDR3 length equals 15 residues. V was cut by 2 bases and J by 1 base, with 9 bases left in between. The V gene's germline CDR1 is SGHTA and CDR2 FQGNSA. The CDR3 DNA sequence: TGTGCCAGCAGCTTATTTTCGGGGTCCTACAATGAGCAGTTCTTC. This encodes CASSLFSGSYNEQFF.

This clonotype was observed many times. The chain is built from TRBV28 and TRBJ2-4; D gene unclear. CDR1 is MDHEN and CDR2 is SYDVKM in the germline V gene. The V end lost 5 bases, the J end lost 7 bases, and 9 bases lay between the germline ends. The CDR3 consists of 12 residues. CDR3 in DNA: TGTGCCAGCAGTATCAGCACGAACATTCAGTACTTC. This sequence encodes CASSISTNIQYF.

The rearrangement uses TRBV20-1 and TRBJ2-3, with TRBD2 matching 8 bases. The germline V gene has CDR1 DFQATT and CDR2 SNEGSKA (reference sequence). J gave up 4 bases and V 3 bases, and 6 bases lay outside the gene matches. The CDR3 runs to 14 residues. CDR3: CSASVGLASDTQYF. The CDR3, as DNA: TGCAGTGCTAGCGTAGGACTAGCCTCAGATACGCAGTATTTT.

The genes are TRBV5-6 and TRBJ2-1; 7 bases agree with TRBD1. Per the germline V gene, CDR1 is SGHDT and CDR2 is YYEEEE. The CDR3 is 14 residues long. V lost 7 bases, J lost 3 bases, and 7 bases stayed unmatched. This chain's CDR3 is CASLTGVDYNEQFF. The CDR3, as DNA: TGTGCCAGCTTAACAGGGGTCGACTACAATGAGCAGTTCTTC.

This clonotype was found many times. The V gene is TRBV7-2, the J gene TRBJ1-2, with 7 bases matching TRBD1. The J segment lost 5 bases and the V segment lost 5 bases, leaving 11 bases of the junction unmatched. Germline values: CDR1 SGHTA, CDR2 FQGNSA. This CDR3 has 15 residues. The CDR3 DNA follows: TGTGCCAGCAGCCCTAACGACAGGGAACCTTATGGCTACACCTTC. Translated: CASSPNDREPYGYTF.

This clonotype was detected many times. V is TRBV7-2 and J is TRBJ2-3, with a possible D match to TRBD2 (6 bases). Per the germline V gene, CDR1 is SGHTA and CDR2 is FQGNSA. The V end was cut by 2 bases, the J end by 6 bases, with 24 bases between. This CDR3 region has 18 residues. In DNA, the CDR3 is TGTGCCAGCAGCTTAACCTCTAACGGTCCACAGGCGGGGGATACGCAGTATTTT. The encoded protein is CASSLTSNGPQAGDTQYF.

J is TRBJ1-5 and V is TRBV7-2; no firm D call. The CDR3 has 13 residues. Between the trimmed V and J ends, which lost 5 bases and 7 bases, there was a span of 12 bases. Germline CDR1 SGHTA, CDR2 FQGNSA. CDR3 sequence: CASSVWEDQPQHF. The CDR3 DNA reads as TGTGCCAGCAGCGTATGGGAGGACCAGCCCCAGCATTTT. The complete variable domain, with remaining parts taken from reference TRBV7-2 and TRBJ1-5, reads GAGVSQSPSNKVTEKGKDVELRCDPISGHTALYWYRQSLGQGLEFLIYFQGNSAPDKSGLPSDRFSAERTGGSVSTLTIQRTQQEDSAVYLCASSVWEDQPQHFGDGTRLSIL.

This clonotype was counted many times. The V call is TRBV7-2, the J call TRBJ1-1; possible D gene TRBD1, 5 bases. The CDR3 is 15 amino acids. Per the germline V gene, CDR1 is SGHTA and CDR2 is FQGNSA. The ends were cut back, 6 bases at V and 5 bases at J, with 19 bases in the middle. In DNA form, the CDR3 reads TGTGCCAGCAGGTCCCGTCGGGGCGGGGAGACTGAAGCTTTCTTT. Translated, it gives CASRSRRGGETEAFF. Combining the CDR3 with reference TRBV7-2 and TRBJ1-1 gives the whole variable domain GAGVSQSPSNKVTEKGKDVELRCDPISGHTALYWYRQSLGQGLEFLIYFQGNSAPDKSGLPSDRFSAERTGGSVSTLTIQRTQQEDSAVYLCASRSRRGGETEAFFGQGTRLTVV.

This clonotype was seen ten or more times. This chain joins TRBV20-1 and TRBJ1-2; maybe TRBD1 (6 bases). V dropped 6 bases and J dropped 4 bases, with 12 bases sitting between them. Per the germline V gene, CDR1 is DFQATT and CDR2 is SNEGSKA (reference sequence). This CDR3 has 12 amino acids. The CDR3 nucleotides read TGCAGTGCCCAGACAGGCTTCTATGGCTACACCTTC. Its translation: CSAQTGFYGYTF.

This clonotype has a handful of counts. The rearrangement uses TRBV5-1 and TRBJ2-1; D possibly corresponds to TRBD2 (6 bases). Germline assignment: CDR1 SGHRS and CDR2 YFSETQ. Trimming took off 4 bases at V and 9 bases at J, with 8 bases between the two ends. The CDR3 length is 11 residues. The CDR3 is CASSPGVEQFF. Here the CDR3 DNA reads TGCGCCAGCAGCCCGGGGGTTGAGCAGTTCTTC.

The J gene is TRBJ1-1, the V gene TRBV20-1, with D perhaps matching TRBD1 (5 bases). Deletions cut 3 bases from V and 1 base from J, with 15 bases between. CDR1 is DFQATT and CDR2 is SNEGSKA in the germline V gene (reference sequence). The CDR3 runs 15 residues. The CDR3 DNA reads as TGCAGTGCTAGTGGAGGGGCGAATTGGAACACTGAAGCTTTCTTT. Encoded protein: CSASGGANWNTEAFF.

The gene calls are TRBV10-3 and TRBJ2-3, with D possibly being TRBD1 (5 bases). CDR1 is ENHRY, CDR2 SYGVKD, per germline. The V end was cut by 6 bases, the J end by 0 bases, with 13 bases between. The CDR3 totals 15 residues. The CDR3 here is CAISARQSSTDTQYF. Here the CDR3 DNA reads TGTGCCATCAGCGCCAGACAGTCTAGCACAGATACGCAGTATTTT.

This chain connects TRBV4-1 to TRBJ2-7, with TRBD2 matching 7 bases. Per the germline V gene, CDR1 is MGHRA and CDR2 is YSYEKL. Trimming at V came to 6 bases and at J to 3 bases, leaving 2 bases not matched to a gene. This CDR3 is built from 12 residues. Written as DNA, the CDR3 is TGCGCCAGCAGGGGAGGGGACTACGAGCAGTACTTC. Protein sequence: CASRGGDYEQYF.

This clonotype came up a few times. The rearrangement joins TRBV9 to TRBJ1-3; D gene ambiguous. Deletions cut 0 bases from V and 4 bases from J, with 8 bases between. Germline V gene sequence: CDR1 SGDLS, CDR2 YYNGEE. The CDR3 runs 14 residues. In nucleotides, the CDR3 is TGTGCCAGCAGCGTAGGTTCGAAAGGAAACACCATATATTTT. It encodes CASSVGSKGNTIYF.